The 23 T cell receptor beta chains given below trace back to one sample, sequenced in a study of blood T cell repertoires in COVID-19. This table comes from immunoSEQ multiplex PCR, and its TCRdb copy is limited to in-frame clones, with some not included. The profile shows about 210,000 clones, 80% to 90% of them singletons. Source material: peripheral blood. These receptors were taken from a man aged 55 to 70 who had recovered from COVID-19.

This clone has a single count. DNA for the CDR3: TGCGCCAGCAGTCGGTGGACAGGGCATGGCTACACCTTC. Its translation is CASSRWTGHGYTF. The chain links TRBV23-1 to TRBJ1-2; 8 positions match TRBD1. TRBV23-1 falls under the ORF class, with uncertain function. V was pared by 4 bases and J by 6 bases, with 4 bases of the junction left unmatched. The CDR3 covers 13 residues.

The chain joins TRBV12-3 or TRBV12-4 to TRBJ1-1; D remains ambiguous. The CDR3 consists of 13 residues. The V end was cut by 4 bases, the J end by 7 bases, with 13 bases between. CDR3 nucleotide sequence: TGTGCCAGCAGTTCTAACAGTCTCTTTGAAGCTTTCTTT. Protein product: CASSSNSLFEAFF.

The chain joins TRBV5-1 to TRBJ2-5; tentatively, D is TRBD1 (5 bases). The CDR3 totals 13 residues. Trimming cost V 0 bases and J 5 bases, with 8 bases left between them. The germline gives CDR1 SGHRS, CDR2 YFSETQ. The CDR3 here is CASSLAGRETQYF. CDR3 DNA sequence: TGCGCCAGCAGCTTGGCAGGGCGCGAGACCCAGTACTTC.

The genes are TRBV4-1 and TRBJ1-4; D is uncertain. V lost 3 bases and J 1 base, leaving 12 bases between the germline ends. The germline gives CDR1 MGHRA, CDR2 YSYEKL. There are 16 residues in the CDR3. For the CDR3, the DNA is TGCGCCAGCAGCCAGGATCCGGGAGTAACTAATGAAAAACTGTTTTTT. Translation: CASSQDPGVTNEKLFF.

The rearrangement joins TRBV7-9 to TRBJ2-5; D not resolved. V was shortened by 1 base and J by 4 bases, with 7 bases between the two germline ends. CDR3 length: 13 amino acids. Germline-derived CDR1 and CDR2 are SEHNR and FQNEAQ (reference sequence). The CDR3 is CASSLDRVETQYF. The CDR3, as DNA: TGTGCCAGCAGCTTAGACCGGGTAGAGACCCAGTACTTC.

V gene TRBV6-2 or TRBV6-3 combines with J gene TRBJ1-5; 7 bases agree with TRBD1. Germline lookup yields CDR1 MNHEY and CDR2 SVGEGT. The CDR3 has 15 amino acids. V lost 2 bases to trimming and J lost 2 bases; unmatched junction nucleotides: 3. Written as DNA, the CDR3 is TGTGCCAGCAGTTACCAAACAGGGGGCAATCAGCCCCAGCATTTT. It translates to CASSYQTGGNQPQHF.

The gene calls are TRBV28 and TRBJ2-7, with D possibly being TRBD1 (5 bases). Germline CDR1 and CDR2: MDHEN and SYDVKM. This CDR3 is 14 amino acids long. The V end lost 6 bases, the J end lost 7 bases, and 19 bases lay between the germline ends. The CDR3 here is CASSTGGTLIEQYF. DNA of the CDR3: TGTGCCAGCAGCACAGGCGGAACTTTGATAGAGCAGTACTTC. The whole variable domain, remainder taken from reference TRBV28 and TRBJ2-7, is DVKVTQSSRYLVKRTGEKVFLECVQDMDHENMFWYRQDPGLGLRLIYFSYDVKMKEKGDIPEGYSVSREKKERFSLILESASTNQTSMYLCASSTGGTLIEQYFGPGTRLTVT.

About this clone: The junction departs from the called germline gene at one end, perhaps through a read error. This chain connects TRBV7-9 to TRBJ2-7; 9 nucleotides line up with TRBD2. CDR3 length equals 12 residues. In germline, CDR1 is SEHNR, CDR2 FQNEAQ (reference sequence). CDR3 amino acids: CASSSEVAGDSF. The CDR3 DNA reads TGTGCCAGCAGCTCAGAGGTAGCGGGAGACTCCTTC. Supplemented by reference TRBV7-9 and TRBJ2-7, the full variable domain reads DTGVSQNPRHKITKRGQNVTFRCDPISEHNRLYWYRQTLGQGPEFLTYFQNEAQLEKSRLLSDRFSAERPKGSFSTLEIQRTEQGDSAMYLCASSSEVAGDSFGPGTRLTVT.

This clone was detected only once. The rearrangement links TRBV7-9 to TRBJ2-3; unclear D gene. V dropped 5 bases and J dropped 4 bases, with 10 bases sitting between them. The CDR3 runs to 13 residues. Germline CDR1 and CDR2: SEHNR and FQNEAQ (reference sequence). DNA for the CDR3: TGTGCCAGCAGCCTAACAGTGGCAGATACGCAGTATTTT. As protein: CASSLTVADTQYF.

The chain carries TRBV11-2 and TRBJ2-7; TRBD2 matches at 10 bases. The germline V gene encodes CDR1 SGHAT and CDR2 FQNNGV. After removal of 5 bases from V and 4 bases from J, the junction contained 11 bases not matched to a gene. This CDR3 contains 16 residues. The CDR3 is CASSLMGVAGGYEQYF. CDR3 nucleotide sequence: TGTGCCAGCAGCCTAATGGGTGTAGCGGGGGGTTACGAGCAGTACTTC. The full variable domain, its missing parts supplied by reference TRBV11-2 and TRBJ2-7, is EAGVAQSPRYKIIEKRQSVAFWCNPISGHATLYWYQQILGQGPKLLIQFQNNGVVDDSQLPKDRFSAERLKGVDSTLKIQPAKLEDSAVYLCASSLMGVAGGYEQYFGPGTRLTVT.

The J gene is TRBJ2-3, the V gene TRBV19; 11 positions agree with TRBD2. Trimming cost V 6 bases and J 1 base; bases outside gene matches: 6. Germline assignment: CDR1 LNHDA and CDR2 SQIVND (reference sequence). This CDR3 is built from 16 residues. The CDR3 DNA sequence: TGTGCCAGTAGCTCGAGGACTAGCGGGCGCACAGATACGCAGTATTTT. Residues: CASSSRTSGRTDTQYF.

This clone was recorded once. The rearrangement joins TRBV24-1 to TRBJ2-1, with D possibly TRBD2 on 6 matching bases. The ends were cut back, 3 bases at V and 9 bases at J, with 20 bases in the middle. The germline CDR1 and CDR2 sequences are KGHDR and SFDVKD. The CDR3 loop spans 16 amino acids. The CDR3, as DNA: TGTGCCACCAGTGATATCTTTAGCGGAGCAAGGGGTGAGCAGTTCTTC. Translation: CATSDIFSGARGEQFF.

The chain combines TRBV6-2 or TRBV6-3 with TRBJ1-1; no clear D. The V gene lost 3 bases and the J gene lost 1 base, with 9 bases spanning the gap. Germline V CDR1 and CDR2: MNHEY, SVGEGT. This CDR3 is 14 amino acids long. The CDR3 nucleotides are TGTGCCAGCAGTTATAGCCAATCGAACACTGAAGCTTTCTTT. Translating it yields CASSYSQSNTEAFF.

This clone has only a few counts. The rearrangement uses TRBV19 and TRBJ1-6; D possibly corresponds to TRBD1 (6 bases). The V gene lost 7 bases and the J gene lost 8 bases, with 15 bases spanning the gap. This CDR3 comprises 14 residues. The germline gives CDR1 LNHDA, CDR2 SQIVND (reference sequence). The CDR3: CASTGDEGYSPLHF. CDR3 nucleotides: TGTGCCAGTACAGGGGATGAGGGATATTCACCCCTCCACTTT. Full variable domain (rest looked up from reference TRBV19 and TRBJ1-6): DGGITQSPKYLFRKEGQNVTLSCEQNLNHDAMYWYRQDPGQGLRLIYYSQIVNDFQKGDIAEGYSVSREKKESFPLTVTSAQKNPTAFYLCASTGDEGYSPLHFGNGTRLTVT.

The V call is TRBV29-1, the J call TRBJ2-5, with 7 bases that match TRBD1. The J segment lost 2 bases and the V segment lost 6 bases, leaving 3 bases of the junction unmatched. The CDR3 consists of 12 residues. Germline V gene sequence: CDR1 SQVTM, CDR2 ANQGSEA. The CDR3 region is CSVGTVQETQYF. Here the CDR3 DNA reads TGCAGCGTCGGGACAGTACAAGAGACCCAGTACTTC. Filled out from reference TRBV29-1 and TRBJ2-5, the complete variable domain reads SAVISQKPSRDICQRGTSLTIQCQVDSQVTMMFWYRQQPGQSLTLIATANQGSEATYESGFVIDKFPISRPNLTFSTLTVSNMSPEDSSIYLCSVGTVQETQYFGPGTRLLVL.

This CDR3 reads CASSHARGGQDTQYF. The DNA for the CDR3 is TGTGCCAGCAGCCACGCTCGGGGGGGCCAAGATACGCAGTATTTT. The chain recombines TRBV2 with TRBJ2-3; 8 nucleotides align to TRBD2. Germline assignment: CDR1 SNHLY and CDR2 FYNNEI. The CDR3 covers 15 residues. The V gene end was trimmed by 6 bases and the J gene end by 5 bases; junction bases not matched to a gene: 10.

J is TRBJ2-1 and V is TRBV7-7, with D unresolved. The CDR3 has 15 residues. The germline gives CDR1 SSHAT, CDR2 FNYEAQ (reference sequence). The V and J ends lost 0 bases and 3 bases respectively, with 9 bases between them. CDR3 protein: CASSLATAGYNEQFF. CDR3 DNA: TGTGCCAGCAGCTTAGCCACAGCAGGCTACAATGAGCAGTTCTTC.

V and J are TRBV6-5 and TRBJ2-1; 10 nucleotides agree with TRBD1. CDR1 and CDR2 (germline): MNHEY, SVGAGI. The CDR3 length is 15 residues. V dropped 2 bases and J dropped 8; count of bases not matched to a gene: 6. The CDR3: CASSYGTGDLYEQFF. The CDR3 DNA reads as TGTGCCAGCAGTTACGGGACAGGGGATTTGTATGAGCAGTTCTTC.

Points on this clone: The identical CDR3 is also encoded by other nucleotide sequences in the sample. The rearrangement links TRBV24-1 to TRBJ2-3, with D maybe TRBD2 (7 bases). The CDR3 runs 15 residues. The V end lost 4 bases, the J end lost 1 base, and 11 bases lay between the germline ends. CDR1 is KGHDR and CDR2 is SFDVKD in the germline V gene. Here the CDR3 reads CATSEGGQGTDTQYF. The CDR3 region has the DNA TGTGCCACCAGTGAGGGGGGGCAGGGCACAGATACGCAGTATTTT.

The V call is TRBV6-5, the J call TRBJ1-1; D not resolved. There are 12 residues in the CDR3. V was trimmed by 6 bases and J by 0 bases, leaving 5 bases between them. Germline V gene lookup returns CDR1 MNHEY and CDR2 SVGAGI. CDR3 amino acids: CASSRVNTEAFF. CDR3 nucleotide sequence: TGTGCCAGCAGCCGAGTGAACACTGAAGCTTTCTTT.

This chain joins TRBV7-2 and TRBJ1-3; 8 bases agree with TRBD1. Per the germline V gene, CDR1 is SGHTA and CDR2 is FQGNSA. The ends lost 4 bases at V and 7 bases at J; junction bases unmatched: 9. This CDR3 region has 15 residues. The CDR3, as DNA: TGTGCCAGCAGCTACACACAGGGGGTCCTGAACACCATATATTTT. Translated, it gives CASSYTQGVLNTIYF.

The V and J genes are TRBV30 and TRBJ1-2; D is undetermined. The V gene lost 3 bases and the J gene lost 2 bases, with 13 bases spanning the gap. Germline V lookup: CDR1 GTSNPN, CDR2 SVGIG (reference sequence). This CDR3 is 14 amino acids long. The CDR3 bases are TGTGCCTGGAGAGTATCCGGGTACAACTATGGCTACACCTTC. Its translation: CAWRVSGYNYGYTF.

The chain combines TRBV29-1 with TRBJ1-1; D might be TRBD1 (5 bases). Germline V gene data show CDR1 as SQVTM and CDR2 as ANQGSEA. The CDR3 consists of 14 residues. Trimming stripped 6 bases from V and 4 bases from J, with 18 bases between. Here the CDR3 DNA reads TGCAGCGTCCCCAGCCGGGGGGGTGGCACTGAAGCTTTCTTT. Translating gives CSVPSRGGGTEAFF.